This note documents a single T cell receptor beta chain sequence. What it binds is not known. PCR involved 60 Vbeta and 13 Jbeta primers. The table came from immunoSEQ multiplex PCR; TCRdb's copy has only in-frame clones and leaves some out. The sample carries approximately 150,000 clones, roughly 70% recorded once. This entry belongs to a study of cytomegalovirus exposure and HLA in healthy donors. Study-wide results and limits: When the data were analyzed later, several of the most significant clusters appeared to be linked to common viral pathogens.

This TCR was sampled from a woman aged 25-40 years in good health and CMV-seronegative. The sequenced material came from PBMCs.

This CDR3 is CASSQEKDRVDTIYF. The CDR3 DNA reads TGCGCCAGCAGCCAAGAAAAGGACAGGGTGGACACCATATATTTT. The V gene is TRBV4-3, the J gene TRBJ1-3; TRBD1 matches 8 bases. CDR1 and CDR2 (germline): LGHNA, YSLEER. This CDR3 comprises 15 residues. Unmatched junction bases numbered 6, after V lost 0 bases and J lost 8 bases.